These 15 T cell receptor beta chains originate from one sample sequenced in a study of regulatory T cells in long-lasting Graves disease. Noted time point: persistent/refractory GD, antithyroid drugs over 5 years with positive TRAb. PBMCs were the source of the RNA used for TCR sequencing. Construction of the TCR beta libraries employed iRepertoire HTBI primers in conjunction with Arm-PCR of CDR3 regions. TCRdb passed the multiplex PCR reads through MiXCR, listing each CDR3 protein once. The sample shows about 660,000 distinct CDR3 sequences, around 32% of them seen only once. The sequencing here drew on peripheral blood mononuclear cells (PBMCs), taken when the disease was refractory, from a patient treated with antithyroid drugs. Source of these receptors: a female donor with Graves disease.

This clonotype was seen repeatedly, ten times or more. The gene calls are TRBV27 and TRBJ1-5; D call uncertain. Looked up from germline, CDR1 is MNHEY and CDR2 is SMNVEV (reference sequence). The CDR3 totals 13 residues. Trimming took 7 bases from V and 1 from J, leaving 8 bases between them. In DNA form, the CDR3 reads TGTGCCAGCAACCACGACAGCAATCAGCCCCAGCATTTT. It codes for CASNHDSNQPQHF.

This clonotype appeared a few times. This sequence joins TRBV19 and TRBJ1-2, with 7 nucleotides matching TRBD1. CDR1 LNHDA and CDR2 SQIVND come from the germline V gene (reference sequence). This CDR3 has 17 residues. V shed 6 bases and J 4 bases; nucleotides not matched to a gene: 17. The CDR3, as DNA: TGTGCCAGTAGAAAGGGGGCAGACTCGATGCTTCTCTATGGCTACACCTTC. Protein: CASRKGADSMLLYGYTF.

This clonotype was recorded only once. The genes are TRBV3-1 and TRBJ2-7; 7 nucleotides align to TRBD1. This CDR3 is 18 amino acids long. Germline CDR1 LGHDT, CDR2 YNNKEL (reference sequence). V trimming: 0 bases; J trimming: 2 bases; junction bases outside the gene matches: 13. CDR3 in amino acids: CASSQDRVGRGTPYEQYF. DNA for the CDR3: TGTGCCAGCAGCCAAGATCGGGTGGGCAGGGGGACCCCCTACGAGCAGTACTTC.

The sample holds a few counts of this clonotype. The rearrangement joins TRBV5-6 to TRBJ2-4; the match to TRBD1 covers 8 bases. This CDR3 contains 17 residues. V gave up 3 bases and J gave up 0 bases; unmatched junction bases: 8. CDR1 is SGHDT and CDR2 is YYEEEE in the germline V gene. The CDR3 nucleotides are TGTGCCAGCAGCTCCGACAGGGGCCCCTTAGCCAAAAACATTCAGTACTTC. Residues: CASSSDRGPLAKNIQYF.

This clonotype was seen a handful of times. J is TRBJ2-7 and V is TRBV20-1, with 12 bases that match TRBD2. CDR1 and CDR2 from the germline V gene are DFQATT and SNEGSKA (reference sequence). The trim removed 1 base at V and 3 bases at J, leaving 7 bases unmatched. CDR3 length: 16 amino acids. Here the CDR3 DNA reads TGCAGTGCTAGAGTCCTAGCGGGAGGGTTCATCTACGAGCAGTACTTC. It translates to CSARVLAGGFIYEQYF.

As regards this clonotype: One end of the junction fails to match germline, which may point to a read error. This chain joins TRBV6-1 and TRBJ2-2; 8 nucleotides align to TRBD1. Per the germline V gene, CDR1 is MNHNS and CDR2 is SASEGT. This CDR3 region has 17 residues. The CDR3 protein is CACSDSGGPANTGELFF. CDR3 coding DNA: TGTGCCTGCAGTGATTCAGGGGGCCCAGCGAACACCGGGGAGCTGTTTTTT.

The sample holds many counts of this clonotype. This chain connects TRBV6-1 to TRBJ2-7, with 9 positions matching TRBD2. Germline assignment: CDR1 MNHNS and CDR2 SASEGT. The V segment lost 4 bases and the J segment 4 bases; nucleotides outside the gene matches: 8. This CDR3 has 15 amino acids. As DNA, the CDR3 is TGTGCCAGCAGTGCTACCGGGACTAGCAGATACGAGCAGTACTTC. It yields the protein CASSATGTSRYEQYF.

The sample holds a few counts of this clonotype. V usage is TRBV3-1 and J usage is TRBJ2-5; 7 bases are a match to TRBD1. The CDR3 runs 15 residues. With 0 bases clipped from V and 4 bases from J, the junction kept 5 bases outside the gene matches. Looked up from germline, CDR1 is LGHDT and CDR2 is YNNKEL (reference sequence). The CDR3 spells CASSQDRPGGETQYF. CDR3 in DNA: TGTGCCAGCAGCCAAGATCGGCCAGGGGGAGAGACCCAGTACTTC.

This clonotype was seen just once. The chain carries TRBV5-6 and TRBJ1-1; 7 nucleotides match TRBD1. Germline V CDR1 and CDR2: SGHDT, YYEEEE. The CDR3 loop spans 14 amino acids. With V trimmed by 0 bases and J by 5 bases, 4 bases remained unmatched. The chain's CDR3 is CASSLGQGETEAFF. For the CDR3, the DNA is TGTGCCAGCAGCTTGGGACAGGGTGAGACTGAAGCTTTCTTT.

In this sample, this clonotype turned up a few times. The genes are TRBV28 and TRBJ1-5; D is ambiguous. CDR1 and CDR2 (germline): MDHEN, SYDVKM. The CDR3 length is 14 residues. V was pared by 5 bases and J by 2 bases, with 10 bases between. CDR3 residues: CASSVEYGNQPQHF. Written as DNA, the CDR3 is TGTGCCAGCAGTGTGGAGTACGGCAATCAGCCCCAGCATTTT. Complete variable domain (other parts from reference TRBV28 and TRBJ1-5): DVKVTQSSRYLVKRTGEKVFLECVQDMDHENMFWYRQDPGLGLRLIYFSYDVKMKEKGDIPEGYSVSREKKERFSLILESASTNQTSMYLCASSVEYGNQPQHFGDGTRLSIL.

The chain is built from TRBV7-2 and TRBJ1-5; D unresolved. V lost 3 bases and J lost 1, with 10 bases in between. Germline CDR1 reads SGHTA; CDR2 reads FQGNSA. This CDR3 contains 15 residues. The CDR3 DNA reads as TGTGCCAGCAGCTTTGGGGAGTACAGCAATCAGCCCCAGCATTTT. This sequence encodes CASSFGEYSNQPQHF.

This clonotype came up many times. CDR3 amino acids: CSVGAGTARETQYF. CDR3 nucleotides: TGCAGCGTTGGCGCAGGGACAGCCCGGGAGACCCAGTACTTC. This rearrangement joins TRBV29-1 to TRBJ2-5, with 7 bases matching TRBD1. Unmatched junction bases numbered 10, after V lost 4 bases and J lost 5 bases. CDR1 and CDR2 from the germline V gene are SQVTM and ANQGSEA. The CDR3 contains 14 residues.

The chain uses TRBV20-1 and TRBJ2-7, with a possible D match to TRBD2 (5 bases). V gave up 6 bases and J gave up 3 bases, with 27 bases separating them. The germline V gene has CDR1 DFQATT and CDR2 SNEGSKA (reference sequence). The length of the CDR3 is 17 residues. The CDR3 reads CSATSTSLGRGSYEQYF. CDR3 bases: TGCAGTGCCACATCGACCTCCCTAGGGAGAGGGAGCTACGAGCAGTACTTC.

The V call is TRBV7-9, the J call TRBJ1-3; D is perhaps TRBD1 (5 bases). The CDR3 contains 16 residues. The germline CDR1 and CDR2 sequences are SEHNR and FQNEAQ (reference sequence). V lost 2 bases and J lost 0, with 11 bases in between. CDR3 region: CASSLWGTDSGNTIYF. CDR3 sequence (DNA): TGTGCCAGCAGCTTATGGGGGACGGACTCTGGAAACACCATATATTTT.

The genes are TRBV7-9 and TRBJ2-2; 7 nucleotides align to TRBD2. CDR1 and CDR2 (germline): SEHNR, FQNEAQ (reference sequence). The trim removed 1 base at V and 0 bases at J, leaving 8 bases unmatched. The CDR3 is 18 residues long. The CDR3 sequence is CASSLGVGGYANTGELFF. The CDR3 nucleotides read TGTGCCAGCAGCTTAGGAGTCGGGGGGTACGCGAACACCGGGGAGCTGTTTTTT.